This passage covers 16 T cell receptor beta chains from one sample sequenced in a study of cytomegalovirus exposure and HLA in healthy donors. PCR employed 60 Vbeta and 13 Jbeta primers. Using immunoSEQ multiplex PCR, the repertoire was profiled, and TCRdb retains in-frame clones only, with some absent. The sample includes about 35,000 clones. Sequencing was carried out using PBMCs. The receptors originated from a man between 40 and 49 years old in good health and CMV-seronegative.

This rearrangement joins TRBV4-1 to TRBJ2-7; 7 nucleotides line up with TRBD2. Germline CDR1 MGHRA, CDR2 YSYEKL. Unmatched junction bases numbered 13, after V lost 1 base and J lost 4 bases. The CDR3 consists of 17 residues. The CDR3 sequence: CASSQVLLADGRYEQYF. The CDR3 nucleotides are TGCGCCAGCAGCCAAGTGCTCCTAGCGGATGGTAGGTACGAGCAGTACTTC.

This chain connects TRBV30 to TRBJ2-7; the match to TRBD1 covers 7 bases. V lost 3 bases to trimming and J lost 2 bases; unmatched junction nucleotides: 1. From germline, CDR1 is GTSNPN and CDR2 SVGIG (reference sequence). This CDR3 is built from 12 residues. CDR3 amino acids: CAWSGTAYEQYF. Here the CDR3 DNA reads TGTGCCTGGAGCGGGACAGCCTACGAGCAGTACTTC.

The chain has TRBV4-2 and TRBJ2-7; D may be TRBD2 (6 bases). Germline CDR1 is LGHNA and CDR2 is YNFKEQ. The CDR3 sequence is 16 residues long. Trimming left V 2 bases short and J 2 bases short, with 16 bases between. The CDR3: CASSQNLGLSAYEQYF. The CDR3 bases are TGTGCCAGCAGCCAAAATCTGGGACTCTCTGCCTACGAGCAGTACTTC.

The rearrangement uses TRBV28 and TRBJ1-5; the D is unclear. V was clipped by 6 bases and J by 7 bases, with 10 bases between them. The germline gives CDR1 MDHEN, CDR2 SYDVKM. This CDR3 is built from 12 residues. CDR3 sequence (DNA): TGTGCCAGCAGCAACGGTCTACAGCCCCAGCATTTT. This sequence encodes CASSNGLQPQHF.

J is TRBJ2-4 and V is TRBV5-6; 11 bases agree with TRBD1. From germline, CDR1 is SGHDT and CDR2 YYEEEE. Unmatched junction bases numbered 4, after V lost 5 bases and J lost 9 bases. The length of the CDR3 is 13 residues. This CDR3 is CASSGTGGTIQYF. In DNA, the CDR3 is TGTGCCAGCAGTGGGACAGGGGGTACCATTCAGTACTTC.

The rearrangement joins TRBV15 to TRBJ1-1; 8 bases line up with TRBD1. This CDR3 is 17 amino acids long. The trim removed 0 bases at V and 1 base at J, leaving 7 bases unmatched. The germline V gene encodes CDR1 LNHNV and CDR2 YYDKDF (reference sequence). Here the CDR3 DNA reads TGTGCCACCAGCAGAGATTTCCTTGGGACAGGGAACACTGAAGCTTTCTTT. Translation: CATSRDFLGTGNTEAFF.

This chain uses TRBV4-1 with TRBJ2-7, with D perhaps TRBD1 (5 bases). Germline V lookup: CDR1 MGHRA, CDR2 YSYEKL. The CDR3 is made up of 13 amino acids. The germline V and J ends were trimmed by 1 base and 3 bases, with 7 bases remaining between them. CDR3 in DNA: TGCGCCAGCAGCCAAGCCCAGGGCTACGAGCAGTACTTC. Translating gives CASSQAQGYEQYF.

The chain links TRBV7-7 to TRBJ2-2; TRBD2 matches at 10 bases. V was clipped by 5 bases and J by 7 bases; unmatched bases: 7. Germline CDR1 is SSHAT and CDR2 is FNYEAQ (reference sequence). The CDR3 is 15 amino acids. CDR3 nucleotide sequence: TGTGCCAGCAGCCCAAGCGGGGGGGCCGGCGGGGAGCTGTTTTTT. Translating gives CASSPSGGAGGELFF. Based on the CDR3 plus reference TRBV7-7 and TRBJ2-2, the full variable domain is GAGVSQSPRYKVTKRGQDVTLRCDPISSHATLYWYQQALGQGPEFLTYFNYEAQPDKSGLPSDRFSAERPEGSISTLTIQRTEQRDSAMYRCASSPSGGAGGELFFGEGSRLTVL.

In nucleotides, the CDR3 is TGTGCCTGGAGTGGGGGGGGACTAGCCTCCGAGCAGTACTTC. Translating it yields CAWSGGGLASEQYF. V usage is TRBV30 and J usage is TRBJ2-7; 9 bases agree with TRBD2. Trimming removed 1 base from V and 6 bases from J; junction bases left unmatched: 7. The CDR3 has 14 amino acids. From germline, CDR1 is GTSNPN and CDR2 SVGIG (reference sequence).

The rearrangement uses TRBV18 and TRBJ2-2, with D possibly matching TRBD1 (6 bases). V was shortened by 8 bases and J by 5 bases, with 18 bases between the two germline ends. Germline values: CDR1 KGHSH, CDR2 LQKENI. CDR3 size: 15 residues. CDR3 loop: CASTLTGMGTGELFF. The CDR3 DNA follows: TGTGCCAGCACCTTAACAGGGATGGGGACCGGGGAGCTGTTTTTT.

A word on this clone: The germline gene is not matched at one end of the junction; a read error may be the cause. V and J are TRBV18 and TRBJ1-5; weak D call: TRBD1 (6 bases). CDR3 length: 16 residues. Germline CDR1 KGHSH, CDR2 LQKENI. Written as DNA, the CDR3 is TGTGCCAGCTCACCACCGACTTCACAGGGTAGGCAGCACCAGCATTTT. It codes for CASSPPTSQGRQHQHF.

The V and J genes are TRBV29-1 and TRBJ1-1, with D hard to call. CDR3 length: 14 amino acids. V lost 7 bases and J 8 bases, leaving 23 bases between the germline ends. The germline gives CDR1 SQVTM, CDR2 ANQGSEA. CDR3 DNA: TGCAGCGCACTTCGTGAGGTCGGCAACCCCGAAGCTTTCTTT. It encodes CSALREVGNPEAFF.

This rearrangement joins TRBV27 to TRBJ2-7; 9 positions match TRBD1. V trimming: 9 bases; J trimming: 6 bases; junction bases outside the gene matches: 12. The CDR3 is 14 amino acids. In germline, CDR1 is MNHEY, CDR2 SMNVEV (reference sequence). The CDR3 spells CASGPGTGIGEQYF. The CDR3 DNA reads TGTGCCAGTGGGCCCGGGACAGGGATAGGCGAGCAGTACTTC.

The rearrangement links TRBV6-5 to TRBJ2-3, with 8 bases identical to TRBD1. V shed 6 bases and J 6 bases; nucleotides not matched to a gene: 8. Germline-derived CDR1 and CDR2 are MNHEY and SVGAGI. This CDR3 has 14 residues. CDR3 DNA: TGTGCCAGCAGACGCCCGGACAGGGACGATACGCAGTATTTT. Encoded protein: CASRRPDRDDTQYF.

This clone shows up as medium-sized by frequency. The CDR3 bases are TGCGCCAGCAGCCCCCGGGACTTCCAGGACGAAAAACTGTTTTTT. Residues: CASSPRDFQDEKLFF. This chain joins TRBV5-1 and TRBJ1-4; D perhaps matches TRBD1 (5 bases). The CDR3 length is 15 residues. Per the germline V gene, CDR1 is SGHRS and CDR2 is YFSETQ. V lost 4 bases and J 8 bases, leaving 18 bases between the germline ends.

This rearrangement joins TRBV7-6 to TRBJ1-1; D gene ambiguous. The germline V and J ends were trimmed by 2 bases and 1 base, with 5 bases remaining between them. CDR3 length: 13 residues. Germline assignment: CDR1 SGHVS and CDR2 FNYEAQ. The CDR3 loop is CASSLTENTEAFF. In DNA form, the CDR3 reads TGTGCCAGCAGCTTAACAGAGAACACTGAAGCTTTCTTT.